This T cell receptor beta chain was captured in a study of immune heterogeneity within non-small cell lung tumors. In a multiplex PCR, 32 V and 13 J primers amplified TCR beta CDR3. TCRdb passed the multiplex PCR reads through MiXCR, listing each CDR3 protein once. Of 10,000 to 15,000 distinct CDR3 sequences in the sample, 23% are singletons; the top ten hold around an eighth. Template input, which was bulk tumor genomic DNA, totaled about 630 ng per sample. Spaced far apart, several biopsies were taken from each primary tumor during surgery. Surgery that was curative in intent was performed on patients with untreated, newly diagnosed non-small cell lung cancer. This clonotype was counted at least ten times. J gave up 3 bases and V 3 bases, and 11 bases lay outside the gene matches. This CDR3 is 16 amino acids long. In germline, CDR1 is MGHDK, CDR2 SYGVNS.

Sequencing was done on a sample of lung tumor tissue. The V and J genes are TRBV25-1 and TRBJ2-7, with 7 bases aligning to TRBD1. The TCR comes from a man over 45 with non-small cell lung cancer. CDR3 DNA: TGTGCCAGCAGTGACAGTCCCGGGACAGCCCTCTACGAGCAGTACTTC. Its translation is CASSDSPGTALYEQYF.